This is a list of T cell receptor beta chains from one sample in a study of human CD8 memory T cell subsets. TCRdb reprocessed the 5' RACE reads and stores each CDR3 protein as one record, lacking DNA. The sample's table shows about 5,600 distinct CDR3 sequences. The sample taken for sequencing was CD8+ effector memory T cells (TEM) sorted from PBMCs. The receptors were sampled from a human donor in good health. The CDR3 runs from the conserved cysteine through the conserved F or W. Some rows mark clone size as missing; the rest say once, few, many or name a class of expanded clone.

-,TRBV3-1,14,TRBJ1-4,CASSQGRDLEKLFF
-,TRBV7-6,19,TRBJ2-2,CASSLAAETSGANTGELFF
-,TRBV9,14,TRBJ2-7,CASSVGWDPYEQYF
-,TRBV4-1,13,TRBJ1-1,CASSRQVNTEAFF
-,TRBV2,16,TRBJ2-7,CASSETTGAGTYEQYF
-,TRBV7-6,15,TRBJ2-1,CASSLDLAGGGEQFF
medium-sized,TRBV29-1,13,TRBJ2-1,CSVEDSSYNEQFF
medium-sized,TRBV7-6,15,TRBJ2-5,CASSLEAGYQETQYF
-,TRBV20-1,12,TRBJ2-7,CSAWTGSYEQYF
medium-sized,TRBV6-4,16,TRBJ1-6,CASSDSSQGDNSPLHF
-,TRBV6-6,15,TRBJ1-5,CASFSGEHSNQPQHF
-,TRBV5-5,15,TRBJ1-4,CASSPVTDRNEKLFF
-,TRBV28,14,TRBJ1-2,CASSLGGQGAGYTF
medium-sized,TRBV15,15,TRBJ2-5,CATSRGRREQETQYF
-,TRBV24-1,12,TRBJ1-1,CATSDFGTEAFF
medium-sized,TRBV18,16,TRBJ2-1,CASSPQVSGIGNEQFF
-,TRBV7-3,13,TRBJ2-2,CASSPTEAEELFF
-,TRBV18,15,TRBJ2-7,CASSVLSGSSYEQYF
-,TRBV7-9,13,TRBJ2-7,CASSLDSYYEQYF
medium-sized,TRBV7-6,12,TRBJ2-1,CASSSDSNEQFF